This TCR beta chain originates from a study of cytomegalovirus exposure and HLA in healthy donors. Across the whole study: Earlier work reported around 110 million unique TCR beta sequences from approximately 180 million T cells. Findings and caveats of the study: It was reported that the classifier diagnosed cytomegalovirus status with high specificity and sensitivity in both the original and validation cohorts.

This CDR3 comprises 11 residues. Trimming removed 5 bases from V and 4 bases from J, with 7 bases in between. The germline gives CDR1 GTSNPN, CDR2 SVGIG (reference sequence). This clone was counted a single time. Its specificity is not known. 60 Vbeta and 13 Jbeta primers were used in PCR. Clones were read by immunoSEQ multiplex PCR, and TCRdb kept only the in-frame ones, dropping some. The repertoire holds about 150,000 clones, 79% seen once, with about 3.5% in the top ten. This donor lacks a recorded CMV serostatus. This TCR came from a human donor in good health. This chain uses TRBV30 with TRBJ2-3; D is unresolved. Sequenced: PBMCs. CDR3 loop: CAWLLSDTQYF. As DNA, the CDR3 is TGTGCCTGGCTACTTTCAGATACGCAGTATTTT.